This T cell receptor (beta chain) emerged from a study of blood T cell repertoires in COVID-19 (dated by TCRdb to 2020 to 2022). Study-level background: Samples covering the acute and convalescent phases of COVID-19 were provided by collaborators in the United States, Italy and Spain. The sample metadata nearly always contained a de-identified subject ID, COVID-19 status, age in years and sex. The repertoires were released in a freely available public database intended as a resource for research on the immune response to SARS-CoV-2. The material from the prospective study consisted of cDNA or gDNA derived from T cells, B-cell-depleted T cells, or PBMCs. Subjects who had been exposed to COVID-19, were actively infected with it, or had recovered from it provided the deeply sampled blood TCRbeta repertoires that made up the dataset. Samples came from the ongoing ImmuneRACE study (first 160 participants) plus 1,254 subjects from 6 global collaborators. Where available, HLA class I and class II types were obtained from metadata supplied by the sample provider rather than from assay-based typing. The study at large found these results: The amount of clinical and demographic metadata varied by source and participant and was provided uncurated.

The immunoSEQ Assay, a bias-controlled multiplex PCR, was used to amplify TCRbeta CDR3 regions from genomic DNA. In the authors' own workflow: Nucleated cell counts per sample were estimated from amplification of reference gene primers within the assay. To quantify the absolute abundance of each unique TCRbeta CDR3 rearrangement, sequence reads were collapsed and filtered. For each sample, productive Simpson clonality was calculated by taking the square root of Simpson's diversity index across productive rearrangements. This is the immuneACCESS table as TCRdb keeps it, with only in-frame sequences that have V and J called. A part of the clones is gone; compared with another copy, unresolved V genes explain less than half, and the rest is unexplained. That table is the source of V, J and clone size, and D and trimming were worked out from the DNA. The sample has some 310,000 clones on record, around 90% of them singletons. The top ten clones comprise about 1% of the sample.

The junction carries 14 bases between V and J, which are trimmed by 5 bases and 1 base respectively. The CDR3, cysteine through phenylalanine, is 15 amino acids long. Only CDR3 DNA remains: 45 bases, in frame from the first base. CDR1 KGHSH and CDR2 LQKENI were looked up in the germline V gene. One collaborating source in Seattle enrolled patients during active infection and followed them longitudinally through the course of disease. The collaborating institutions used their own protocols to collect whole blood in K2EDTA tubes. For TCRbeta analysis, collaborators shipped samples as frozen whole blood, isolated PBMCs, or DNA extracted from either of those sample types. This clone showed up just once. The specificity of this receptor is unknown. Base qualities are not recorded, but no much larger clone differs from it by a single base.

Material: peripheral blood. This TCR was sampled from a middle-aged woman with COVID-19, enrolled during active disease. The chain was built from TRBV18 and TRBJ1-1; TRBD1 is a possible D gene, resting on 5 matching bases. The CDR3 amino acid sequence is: CASSIGQGANTEAFF. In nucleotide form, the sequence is TGTGCCAGCTCAATTGGGCAAGGGGCGAACACTGAAGCTTTCTTT. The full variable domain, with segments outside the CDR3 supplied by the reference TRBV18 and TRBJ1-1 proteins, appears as NAGVMQNPRHLVRRRGQEARLRCSPMKGHSHVYWYRQLPEEGLKFMVYLQKENIIDESGMPKERFSAEFPKEGPSILRIQQVVRGDSAAYFCASSIGQGANTEAFFGQGTRLTVV.